This TCR beta chain was captured by sequencing in a study of regulatory T cells in long-lasting Graves disease. The time point: newly diagnosed GD, antithyroid drugs for less than 3 months. The TCR library was made from RNA that had been extracted from PBMCs in TRIzol. EDTA tubes collected nine milliliters of peripheral blood. This clonotype turned up a few times. TCR beta libraries were built with iRepertoire HTBI primers and Arm-PCR of CDR3 regions. TCRdb recomputed calls from the multiplex PCR reads with MiXCR, one row per CDR3 protein. The table has 530,000 or so distinct CDR3 sequences, 15% to 20% seen once. CDR1 and CDR2 (germline): DFQATT, SNEGSKA (reference sequence). The CDR3 is made up of 13 amino acids. V was cut by 4 bases and J by 4 bases, with 13 bases left in between. In addition, the sample was reused for a study of T cells in Graves' hyperthyroidism and ophthalmopathy. Turning to that study: When the TCR CDR3 underwent first-round RT-PCR, the HTBI primer set was used.

The chain couples TRBV20-1 to TRBJ1-1; D might be TRBD1 (6 bases). This material consisted of peripheral blood mononuclear cells (PBMCs), taken at new diagnosis, from a patient treated with antithyroid drugs. The TCR was taken from a man between 18 and 35 years old with Graves disease. CDR3 loop: CSATPTGITEAFF. CDR3 bases: TGCAGTGCTACTCCCACAGGGATCACTGAAGCTTTCTTT.